Described below is a single TCR beta chain sequence and its context. What it recognizes is unknown. The sample comes from a study of cytomegalovirus exposure and HLA in healthy donors. Study-level findings and limits: Several top significant clusters appeared, in a later analysis, to be linked to common viral pathogens.

The CDR3 covers 14 residues. Trimming removed 8 bases from V and 2 bases from J, with 13 bases in between. Germline-derived CDR1 and CDR2 are ENHRY and SYGVKD. The study ran its PCR with 60 Vbeta and 13 Jbeta primers. Sequencing used immunoSEQ multiplex PCR; TCRdb keeps in-frame clones, though not all of them. The sample consists of under 200,000 clones, 60% to 80% of them appearing once. The TCR comes from a male donor in good health and CMV-seronegative. Sample: PBMCs. This chain uses TRBV10-3 with TRBJ2-4; unclear D gene. The DNA of the CDR3 is TGTGCCATCCAACCCGCGAGGTCCAAAAACATTCAGTACTTC. Translated: CAIQPARSKNIQYF.